The clone carrying this TCR beta chain was detected many times. This sample is drawn from a study of Graves' ophthalmopathy and Graves' hyperthyroidism. RNA served as the template for amplifying TCR beta CDR3 regions. RT-PCR was first run with HTBI primers, then multiplex PCR in a second round. TCRdb passed the multiplex PCR reads through MiXCR, listing each CDR3 protein once. The table has about 500,000 distinct CDR3 sequences, less than 40% seen once. From germline, CDR1 is SQVTM and CDR2 ANQGSEA. This CDR3 contains 11 residues. Trimming pared 4 bases from V and 1 base from J, leaving 4 bases between.

The sequenced material came from peripheral blood or thyroid tissue (not recorded which). The origin of this receptor is an adult man with Graves' hyperthyroidism. The chain joins TRBV29-1 to TRBJ1-1; D gene ambiguous. The CDR3 protein is CSVGRNTEAFF. CDR3 DNA sequence: TGCAGCGTTGGGCGGAACACTGAAGCTTTCTTT.